Listed here are 11 T cell receptor beta chains from one sample, sequenced in a study of blood T cell repertoires in COVID-19. TCRdb's table, derived via immunoSEQ multiplex PCR, lists solely in-frame clones and lacks some. The table includes 200,000 to 250,000 clones, around 81% detected once. The sample taken for sequencing was PBMCs or T cells enriched from blood (not recorded which). The receptors were gathered from a man in his thirties or forties with acute COVID-19.

CDR3 amino acids: CSVEARTSGGETQYF. As DNA, the CDR3 is TGCAGCGTTGAGGCCCGGACTAGCGGGGGTGAGACCCAGTACTTC. This chain connects TRBV29-1 to TRBJ2-5; 13 bases are shared with TRBD2. From germline, CDR1 is SQVTM and CDR2 ANQGSEA. The CDR3 is 15 residues long. With 3 bases clipped from V and 5 bases from J, the junction kept 6 bases outside the gene matches. Full variable domain (remainder filled in from reference TRBV29-1 and TRBJ2-5): SAVISQKPSRDICQRGTSLTIQCQVDSQVTMMFWYRQQPGQSLTLIATANQGSEATYESGFVIDKFPISRPNLTFSTLTVSNMSPEDSSIYLCSVEARTSGGETQYFGPGTRLLVL.

This clone was recorded only once. J is TRBJ1-4 and V is TRBV6-5; possibly TRBD1 for D (5 bases). CDR1 is MNHEY, CDR2 SVGAGI, per germline. Deletions cut 4 bases from V and 4 bases from J, with 10 bases between. The CDR3 has 14 residues. In nucleotides, the CDR3 is TGTGCCAGCAGTTTCCGAGACAGTAATGAAAAACTGTTTTTT. Translation gives CASSFRDSNEKLFF.

J is TRBJ2-7 and V is TRBV9; 8 bases match TRBD1. From germline, CDR1 is SGDLS and CDR2 YYNGEE. There are 15 residues in the CDR3. Trimming removed 3 bases from V and 0 bases from J; junction bases left unmatched: 5. The CDR3 loop reads CASSAGQGPSYEQYF. CDR3 in DNA: TGTGCCAGCAGCGCCGGACAGGGCCCCTCCTACGAGCAGTACTTC.

This rearrangement joins TRBV4-2 to TRBJ2-2; 9 bases fit TRBD2. This CDR3 is built from 19 residues. CDR1 and CDR2 from the germline V gene are LGHNA and YNFKEQ. Losses at the gene ends were 1 base for V and 5 bases for J; bases not matched to a gene: 14. The CDR3 spells CASSQANVAGARNTGELFF. CDR3 in DNA: TGTGCCAGCAGCCAAGCGAACGTAGCGGGGGCCCGAAATACCGGGGAGCTGTTTTTT.

The V call is TRBV28, the J call TRBJ2-2, with 9 positions matching TRBD2. From germline, CDR1 is MDHEN and CDR2 SYDVKM. V lost 5 bases, J lost 5 bases, and 12 bases stayed unmatched. CDR3 length: 17 amino acids. This CDR3 is CASSPSVLAGSTGELFF. In DNA, the CDR3 is TGTGCCAGCAGTCCCTCGGTGCTAGCGGGGTCAACCGGGGAGCTGTTTTTT.

This chain uses TRBV21-1 with TRBJ2-4; TRBD2 is the table's D call and was not checked against the DNA. TRBV21-1 is a listed pseudogene. The length of the CDR3 is 15 residues. The CDR3 region has the DNA TGTGCCAGCAGCAAAGCAGGAACGGGGGGAAACATTCAGTACTTC. This codes for CASSKAGTGGNIQYF.

This clone has ten or more counts. This chain uses TRBV29-1 with TRBJ2-7; no firm D call. In germline, CDR1 is SQVTM, CDR2 ANQGSEA. The CDR3 has 11 amino acids. Trimming shortened V by 4 bases and J by 0 bases, and 4 bases separated the two germline ends. CDR3 protein: CSVVLSYEQYF. As DNA, the CDR3 is TGCAGCGTTGTTCTCTCCTACGAGCAGTACTTC.

V is TRBV9 and J is TRBJ2-5, with TRBD2 identical over 8 bases. The germline gives CDR1 SGDLS, CDR2 YYNGEE. The CDR3 has 14 amino acids. The V gene end was trimmed by 0 bases and the J gene end by 5 bases; junction bases not matched to a gene: 3. CDR3 coding DNA: TGTGCCAGCAGCGTAGGGACTAGCCCGGAGACCCAGTACTTC. The encoded protein is CASSVGTSPETQYF.

The chain has TRBV19 and TRBJ1-4; D call uncertain. The CDR3 extends over 19 amino acids. Deletions cut 5 bases from V and 2 bases from J, with 24 bases between. Germline CDR1 and CDR2: LNHDA and SQIVND (reference sequence). The CDR3 DNA is TGTGCCAGTAGTGGCCCCCCCGGAGGCATCAGGAGGACTAATGAAAAACTGTTTTTT. Protein product: CASSGPPGGIRRTNEKLFF.

The chain links TRBV6-5 to TRBJ1-2; 7 nucleotides align to TRBD1. Germline V gene lookup returns CDR1 MNHEY and CDR2 SVGAGI. The length of the CDR3 is 11 residues. CDR3 protein: CETGNSYGYTF. DNA of the CDR3: TGTGAGACAGGGAATAGCTATGGCTACACCTTC.

The rearrangement uses TRBV9 and TRBJ1-1; D not resolved. The V and J ends lost 0 bases and 1 base respectively, with 7 bases between them. The germline CDR1 and CDR2 sequences are SGDLS and YYNGEE. The CDR3 has 14 amino acids. The CDR3 spells CASSVDPENTEAFF. The DNA for the CDR3 is TGTGCCAGCAGCGTAGATCCAGAGAACACTGAAGCTTTCTTT.